The clone carrying this TCR beta chain has a handful of counts. PCR involved 60 Vbeta and 13 Jbeta primers. Assay: immunoSEQ multiplex PCR; the TCRdb copy retains only in-frame clones and omits some. There are over 200,000 clones in the sample; over 75% occur only once, and roughly 1.9% lies in the top ten. These data are taken from a study of cytomegalovirus exposure and HLA in healthy donors. V dropped 3 bases and J dropped 3 bases, with 20 bases sitting between them. CDR1 and CDR2 from the germline V gene are KGHSH and LQKENI. The CDR3 is made up of 17 amino acids. The material sequenced was PBMCs. V usage is TRBV18 and J usage is TRBJ1-2; tentative D call: TRBD1 (5 bases). The sequence was collected from a male donor in good health and CMV-seronegative. The CDR3 nucleotides read TGTGCCAGCTCACCTCTAAGTCCCCAGGGTGAGGACTATGGCTACACCTTC. Amino acids: CASSPLSPQGEDYGYTF.